These T cell receptor beta chains were read from a single sample in a study of neoadjuvant anti-PD-1 for oral cavity cancer. TCRdb keeps only in-frame clones here, not all; method: immunoSEQ multiplex PCR. The table records around 14,000 clones, around 70% of them present only once. Sequencing used PBMCs, obtained after nivolumab (anti-PD-1) treatment. These receptors were collected from a person aged 40 to 85 with oral cavity squamous cell carcinoma. Both conserved end residues are part of each CDR3. Each record gives: J gene, clone size, D gene, V gene, CDR3 DNA, CDR3 protein. The D gene is left open where the match is weak. The size entry is marked missing in some rows and otherwise reads once, few, many or a size class.

j_gene: TRBJ2-3; abundance: -; d_gene: -; v_gene: TRBV11-2; CDR3nt: TGTGCCAGCAGCTTGGGGGAGCTAGGAATCACAGATACGCAGTATTTT; CDR3aa: CASSLGELGITDTQYF
j_gene: TRBJ2-7; abundance: -; d_gene: TRBD1; v_gene: TRBV6-1; CDR3nt: TGTGCCAGCAGTGAACCTGGGGCAGGGGGCCCCTACGAGCAGTACTTC; CDR3aa: CASSEPGAGGPYEQYF
j_gene: TRBJ2-1; abundance: -; d_gene: TRBD2; v_gene: TRBV5-1; CDR3nt: TGCGCCAGCAGCCCCGAGGCGAGCGGGAGAATCTATGAGCAGTTCTTC; CDR3aa: CASSPEASGRIYEQFF
j_gene: TRBJ2-2; abundance: few; d_gene: TRBD1; v_gene: TRBV28; CDR3nt: TGTGCCAGCAGTCCTATCCCAGGGGGTGGCACCGGGGAGCTGTTTTTT; CDR3aa: CASSPIPGGGTGELFF
j_gene: TRBJ2-7; abundance: -; d_gene: TRBD1; v_gene: TRBV27; CDR3nt: TGTGCCAGCAGTTTGGGGACAGGGGGCGAGCAGTACTTC; CDR3aa: CASSLGTGGEQYF
j_gene: TRBJ1-2; abundance: -; d_gene: TRBD1; v_gene: TRBV6-1; CDR3nt: TGTGCCAGCCTACTACAGGGGGCTGGCCTCTATGGCTACACCTTC; CDR3aa: CASLLQGAGLYGYTF
j_gene: TRBJ2-5; abundance: -; d_gene: -; v_gene: TRBV13; CDR3nt: TGTGCCAGCAGCTCGACCCGCGGCGGGTCCCAGTACTTC; CDR3aa: CASSSTRGGSQYF
j_gene: TRBJ2-3; abundance: -; d_gene: -; v_gene: TRBV5-1; CDR3nt: TGCGCCAGCAGCCGAGGACAGTTCTCTAGCACAGATACGCAGTATTTT; CDR3aa: CASSRGQFSSTDTQYF
j_gene: TRBJ2-4; abundance: -; d_gene: -; v_gene: TRBV6-5; CDR3nt: TGTGCCAGCAGTTACTCGGCCTCGCCCTCCAAAAACATTCAGTACTTC; CDR3aa: CASSYSASPSKNIQYF
j_gene: TRBJ1-5; abundance: few; d_gene: TRBD1; v_gene: TRBV25-1; CDR3nt: TGTGCCAGCAGTGAGTTCGGGACAGACAATCAGCCCCAGCATTTT; CDR3aa: CASSEFGTDNQPQHF
j_gene: TRBJ2-3; abundance: -; d_gene: TRBD1; v_gene: TRBV11-3; CDR3nt: TGTGCCAGCAGCTCGGGACAGAAAACAGATACGCAGTATTTT; CDR3aa: CASSSGQKTDTQYF
j_gene: TRBJ2-7; abundance: -; d_gene: TRBD1; v_gene: TRBV19; CDR3nt: TGTGCCTGTGGGGGACAGGGGACGCGCGAGCAGTACTTC; CDR3aa: CACGGQGTREQYF
j_gene: TRBJ1-5; abundance: -; d_gene: TRBD1; v_gene: TRBV19; CDR3nt: TGTGCCAGTAGTGTCCCACTACAGGGGGCGTTGAGCAATCAGCCCCAGCATTTT; CDR3aa: CASSVPLQGALSNQPQHF
j_gene: TRBJ2-6; abundance: -; d_gene: TRBD1; v_gene: TRBV5-1; CDR3nt: TGCGCCAGCAGCTCAGGGGGCTCCGGGGCCAACGTCCTGACTTTC; CDR3aa: CASSSGGSGANVLTF
j_gene: TRBJ2-5; abundance: -; d_gene: -; v_gene: TRBV25-1; CDR3nt: TGTGCCAGCAGTACGTCCGGGACTGTAAGAGAGACCCAGTACTTC; CDR3aa: CASSTSGTVRETQYF
j_gene: TRBJ2-5; abundance: -; d_gene: -; v_gene: TRBV15; CDR3nt: TGTGCCACCAGCAGGGCTGACAACCAAGAGACCCAGTACTTC; CDR3aa: CATSRADNQETQYF
j_gene: TRBJ1-1; abundance: -; d_gene: -; v_gene: TRBV7-8; CDR3nt: TGTGCCAGCAGCTCGAGCCCTCCTCAGGGATTGAACACTGAAGCTTTCTTT; CDR3aa: CASSSSPPQGLNTEAFF
j_gene: TRBJ1-3; abundance: -; d_gene: -; v_gene: TRBV28; CDR3nt: TGTGCCAGCAGTTTAGGGCCGGGTGTGGAAAGCACCATATATTTT; CDR3aa: CASSLGPGVESTIYF
j_gene: TRBJ1-1; abundance: -; d_gene: -; v_gene: TRBV5-1; CDR3nt: TGCGCCAGCAGCTCCGGGCAGACGAACACTGAAGCTTTCTTT; CDR3aa: CASSSGQTNTEAFF
j_gene: TRBJ2-5; abundance: -; d_gene: -; v_gene: TRBV30; CDR3nt: TGTGCCTGGAGTGTGACGGGGGAGACCCAGTACTTC; CDR3aa: CAWSVTGETQYF
j_gene: TRBJ2-7; abundance: -; d_gene: -; v_gene: TRBV10-2; CDR3nt: TGCGCCAGCAGTGACTGGCGCTCCTACGAGCAGTACTTC; CDR3aa: CASSDWRSYEQYF
j_gene: TRBJ2-2; abundance: -; d_gene: TRBD2; v_gene: TRBV13; CDR3nt: TGTGCCAGCAGCCTTGGACTAGGTTCGAACACCGGGGAGCTGTTTTTT; CDR3aa: CASSLGLGSNTGELFF
j_gene: TRBJ2-1; abundance: -; d_gene: TRBD1; v_gene: TRBV9; CDR3nt: TGTGCCAGCAGCGTAGAAGGGGGCCTCACCTACAATGAGCAGTTCTTC; CDR3aa: CASSVEGGLTYNEQFF
j_gene: TRBJ1-5; abundance: -; d_gene: -; v_gene: TRBV5-8; CDR3nt: TGTGCCAGCAGCTTGGCTTGGGGGGGAAATCAGCCCCAGCATTTT; CDR3aa: CASSLAWGGNQPQHF
j_gene: TRBJ2-1; abundance: -; d_gene: TRBD2; v_gene: TRBV6-6; CDR3nt: TGTGCCAGCAGTTTTGGTGTGGGACTAGCGGGAGGTGAGCAGTTCTTC; CDR3aa: CASSFGVGLAGGEQFF